Presented here are 5 T cell receptor beta chains from one specimen sequenced in a study of T cell repertoires in cytomegalovirus infection. In TCRdb, the reads were re-called with MiXCR into one record per CDR3 protein. Of approximately 770,000 distinct CDR3 sequences listed, 29% are singletons. These receptors' targets are unknown. The specimen was cultured CD8+ T cells from PBMCs, collected from culture after CMV antigen stimulation. The receptors were gathered from a human donor in good health (CMV status not recorded). Some clones in this sample may be carry-over from other donors' samples.

This clonotype was counted a single time. The rearrangement links TRBV5-5 to TRBJ1-1; D not resolved. The CDR3 consists of 15 residues. V gave up 7 bases and J gave up 1 base, with 17 bases separating them. CDR1 and CDR2 from the germline V gene are SGHKS and YYEKEE (reference sequence). CDR3 sequence: CASPGIGSSNTEAFF. Written as DNA, the CDR3 is TGTGCCAGCCCAGGTATAGGAAGCTCGAACACTGAAGCTTTCTTT.

In DNA form, the CDR3 reads TGTGCCAGCAGCCTTTTGACGGGAGTACACTACGAGCAGTACGTC. Protein: CASSLLTGVHYEQYV. The chain uses TRBV11-2 and TRBJ2-7; tentative D call: TRBD2 (6 bases). Trimming removed 5 bases from V and 3 bases from J, with 17 bases in between. Per the germline V gene, CDR1 is SGHAT and CDR2 is FQNNGV. The CDR3 consists of 15 residues.

Here the CDR3 DNA reads TGTGCCAGCAGCGACGTTGCAGGGATTGATCTGCCCCAGCATTTT. Amino acid sequence: CASSDVAGIDLPQHF. V is TRBV7-8 and J is TRBJ1-5, with a weak D call TRBD1 (5 bases). The CDR3 extends over 15 amino acids. V lost 5 bases to trimming and J lost 9 bases, with 20 bases between them. The germline V gene encodes CDR1 SGHVS and CDR2 FQNEAQ.

The chain has TRBV6-6 and TRBJ1-5; D might be TRBD1 (6 bases). CDR3 length: 16 amino acids. The V end was cut by 6 bases, the J end by 0 bases, with 15 bases between. Germline lookup yields CDR1 MNHNY and CDR2 SVGAGI (reference sequence). CDR3 protein: CASRVGTPYSNQPQHF. The CDR3 DNA sequence: TGTGCCAGCAGGGTAGGGACACCCTATAGCAATCAGCCCCAGCATTTT.

The chain links TRBV28 to TRBJ2-2; D remains unclear. The germline V and J ends were trimmed by 0 bases and 7 bases, with 9 bases remaining between them. The CDR3 consists of 14 residues. Germline CDR1 and CDR2: MDHEN and SYDVKM. CDR3 region: CASSLWQANGELFF. DNA of the CDR3: TGTGCCAGCAGTTTATGGCAGGCCAACGGGGAGCTGTTTTTT.